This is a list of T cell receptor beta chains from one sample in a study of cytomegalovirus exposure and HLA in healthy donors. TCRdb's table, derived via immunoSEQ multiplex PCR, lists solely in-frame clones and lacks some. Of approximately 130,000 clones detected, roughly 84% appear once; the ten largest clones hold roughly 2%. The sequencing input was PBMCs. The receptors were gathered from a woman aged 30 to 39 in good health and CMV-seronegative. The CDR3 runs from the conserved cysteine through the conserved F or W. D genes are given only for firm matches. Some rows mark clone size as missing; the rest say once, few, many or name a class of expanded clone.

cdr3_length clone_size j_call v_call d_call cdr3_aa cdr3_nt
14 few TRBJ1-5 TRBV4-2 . CASSHSQGDQPQHF TGTGCCAGCAGCCACTCCCAGGGCGATCAGCCCCAGCATTTT
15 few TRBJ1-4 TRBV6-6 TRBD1 CASSVPGQGNEKLFF TGTGCCAGCAGCGTACCGGGACAGGGTAATGAAAAACTGTTTTTT
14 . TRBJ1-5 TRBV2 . CASGKQGFGQPQHF TGTGCCAGCGGGAAGCAGGGTTTCGGTCAGCCCCAGCATTTT
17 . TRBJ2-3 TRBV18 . CASSPQQAASSTDTQYF TGTGCCAGCTCACCACAGCAGGCAGCCTCTAGCACAGATACGCAGTATTTT
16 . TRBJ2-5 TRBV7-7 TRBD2 CASSLGRAGGQETQYF TGTGCTAGCAGCTTAGGTCGGGCGGGGGGACAAGAGACCCAGTACTTC
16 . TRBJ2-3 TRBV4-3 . CASSRVLGGPTDTQYF TGCGCCAGCAGCCGGGTGCTGGGGGGGCCCACAGATACGCAGTATTTT
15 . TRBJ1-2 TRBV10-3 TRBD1 CAISTEGAENYGYTF TGTGCCATCAGTACGGAGGGGGCGGAAAACTATGGCTACACCTTC
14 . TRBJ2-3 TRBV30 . CAWSDQPGGDTQYF TGTGCCTGGAGCGACCAACCTGGCGGGGATACGCAGTATTTT
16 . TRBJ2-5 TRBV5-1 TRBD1 CASSSIGTGVQETQYF TGCGCCAGCAGCTCTATAGGGACAGGGGTCCAAGAGACCCAGTACTTC
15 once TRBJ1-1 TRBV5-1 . CASSSVGQKNTEAFF TGCGCCAGCAGCTCCGTTGGACAAAAGAACACTGAAGCTTTCTTT
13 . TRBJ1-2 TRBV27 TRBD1 CASSLQGAGGYTF TGTGCCAGCAGTTTACAGGGGGCTGGGGGCTACACCTTC
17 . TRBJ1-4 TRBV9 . CASSVSGLGPTNEKLFF TGTGCCAGCAGCGTAAGTGGTTTGGGGCCGACTAATGAAAAACTGTTTTTT
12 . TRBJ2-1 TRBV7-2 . CASSRPSGSLFF TGTGCCAGCAGCCGTCCGAGCGGATCCCTGTTCTTC
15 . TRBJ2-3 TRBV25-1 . CASRSRGASTDTQYF TGTGCCAGCAGGTCCCGGGGGGCGAGCACAGATACGCAGTATTTT
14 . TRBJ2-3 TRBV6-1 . CASSDTGSTDTQYF TGTGCCAGCAGTGATACAGGCTCCACAGATACGCAGTATTTT
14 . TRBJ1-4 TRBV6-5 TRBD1 CASSLNRGPEKLFF TGTGCCAGCAGTCTTAACAGGGGGCCAGAAAAACTGTTTTTT
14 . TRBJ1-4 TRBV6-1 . CASSEKGGREKLFF TGTGCCAGCAGTGAAAAGGGAGGAAGAGAAAAACTGTTTTTT
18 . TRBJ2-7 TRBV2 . CASSDSTNIQGRGYEQYF TGTGCCAGCAGTGACTCCACCAATATACAGGGAAGGGGCTACGAGCAGTACTTC
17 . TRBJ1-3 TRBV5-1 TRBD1 CASSMGQPGPKGDTIYF TGCGCCAGCAGCATGGGACAGCCTGGTCCCAAGGGGGACACCATATATTTT
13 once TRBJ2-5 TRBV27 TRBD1 CASSEGQSGTQYF TGTGCCAGCAGTGAGGGACAGTCCGGGACCCAGTACTTC
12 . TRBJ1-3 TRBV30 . CAWSPGIDTIYF TGTGCCTGGTCCCCGGGGATAGACACCATATATTTT
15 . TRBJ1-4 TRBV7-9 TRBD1 CASSFGGQGREKLFF TGTGCCAGCAGCTTTGGGGGACAGGGGAGGGAAAAACTGTTTTTT
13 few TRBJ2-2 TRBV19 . CASSSANTGELFF TGTGCCAGTAGTTCCGCGAACACCGGGGAGCTGTTTTTT
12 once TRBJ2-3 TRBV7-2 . CASSFTGNTQYF TGTGCCAGCAGCTTTACAGGGAATACGCAGTATTTT
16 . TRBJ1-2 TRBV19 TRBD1 CASRPVTGTGTDGYTF TGTGCCAGTAGACCGGTGACCGGGACAGGGACGGATGGCTACACCTTC
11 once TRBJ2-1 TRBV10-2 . CASRTAGEQFF TGCGCCAGCAGGACAGCTGGTGAGCAGTTCTTC
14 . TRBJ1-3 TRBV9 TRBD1 CASSAGGSGNTIYF TGTGCCAGCAGCGCAGGGGGCTCTGGAAACACCATATATTTT
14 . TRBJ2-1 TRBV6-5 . CASSYSGSVNEQFF TGTGCCAGCAGTTACTCAGGTAGCGTCAATGAGCAGTTCTTC
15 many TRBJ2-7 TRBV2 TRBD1 CASSEPDRGSYEQYF TGTGCCAGCAGTGAGCCGGACAGGGGGTCCTACGAGCAGTACTTC
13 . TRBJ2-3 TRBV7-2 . CASSYTREDTQYF TGTGCCAGCAGCTACACCCGGGAAGATACGCAGTATTTT
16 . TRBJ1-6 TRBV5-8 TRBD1 CASSPWDRSPNSPLHF TGTGCCAGCAGCCCGTGGGACAGGTCCCCCAATTCACCCCTCCACTTT
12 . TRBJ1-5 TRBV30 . CAWSVSGRVQHF TGTGCCTGGAGTGTATCAGGGAGGGTACAGCATTTT
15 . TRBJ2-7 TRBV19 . CASSIGGRTPYEQYF TGTGCCAGTAGTATAGGGGGTAGGACTCCATACGAGCAGTACTTC
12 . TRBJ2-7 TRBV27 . CASSFPGREQYF TGTGCCAGCAGTTTTCCAGGCCGAGAGCAGTACTTC
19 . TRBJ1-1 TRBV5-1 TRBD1 CASSFAGQGSGGGNTEAFF TGCGCCAGCAGCTTTGCAGGACAGGGCTCCGGGGGAGGGAACACTGAAGCTTTCTTT
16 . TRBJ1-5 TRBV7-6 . CASSPAGLGDDQPQHF TGTGCCAGCAGCCCTGCTGGACTGGGCGACGATCAGCCCCAGCATTTT
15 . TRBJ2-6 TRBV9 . CASSVGGAGANVLTF TGTGCCAGCAGCGTAGGGGGGGCTGGGGCCAACGTCCTGACTTTC
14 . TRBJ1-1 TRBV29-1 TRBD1 CSVEDRTGPTEAFF TGCAGCGTTGAAGATCGGACAGGGCCCACTGAAGCTTTCTTT